This is a list of T cell receptor beta chains from one sample in a study of identical twins. A single record per CDR3 protein comes from TCRdb applying MiXCR to the 5' RACE reads. The sample has around 280,000 distinct CDR3 sequences; about 8% are singletons. The same data also contributed to another study, on yellow fever vaccine responses in identical twins.

Sequencing was done on a sample of memory (CD45RO+) T cells sorted from blood. The receptor source for this set is a woman under 30 in good health. Both conserved end residues are part of each CDR3. A D gene is named only where the DNA matches it firmly. Not all rows give a size; the values are once, few, many and, for expanded clones, a class.

clone_size d_call j_call v_call cdr3_aa cdr3_nt
few - TRBJ1-2 TRBV20-1 CSARGSQANYGYTF TGCAGTGCTAGAGGTAGTCAGGCCAACTATGGCTACACCTTC
many TRBD2 TRBJ2-1 TRBV5-1 CASSLLAGYNNEQFF TGCGCCAGCAGCTTACTAGCGGGATATAACAATGAGCAGTTCTTC
few - TRBJ1-2 TRBV20-1 CSARDRVGYGYTF TGCAGTGCTAGAGACAGGGTGGGGTATGGCTACACCTTC
few - TRBJ1-5 TRBV25-1 CASSESGRGGNQPQHF TGTGCCAGCAGTGAATCGGGTAGGGGCGGCAATCAGCCCCAGCATTTT
few - TRBJ2-2 TRBV7-6 CASARTANTGELFF TGTGCCAGCGCTAGGACGGCGAACACCGGGGAGCTGTTTTTT
- - TRBJ2-5 TRBV10-3 CAIGWGSVSRETQYF TGTGCCATCGGGTGGGGGAGCGTGAGCCGGGAGACCCAGTACTTC
many - TRBJ1-5 TRBV5-1 CASSLDGRGGNQPQHF TGCGCCAGCAGCTTGGATGGCAGGGGCGGCAATCAGCCCCAGCATTTT
many - TRBJ2-5 TRBV20-1 CSARDEGETQYF TGCAGTGCTAGAGATGAGGGGGAGACCCAGTACTTC
- TRBD2 TRBJ2-5 TRBV11-2 CASSLWVAGGETQYF TGTGCCAGCAGCTTGTGGGTTGCGGGGGGAGAGACCCAGTACTTC
- - TRBJ1-2 TRBV4-1 CASSQEVTENYGYTF TGCGCCAGCAGCCAAGAGGTGACAGAGAACTATGGCTACACCTTC